Following are 29 T cell receptor beta chains from one sample sequenced in a study of molecular identifiers for immune sequencing clone quantification. TCRdb itself ran the PCR reads through MiXCR, one entry per CDR3 protein. The table shows around 100,000 distinct CDR3 sequences, with about 35% occurring only once. Sequenced input: naive CD8+ T cells from blood, with Jurkat cell RNA spiked in. Subset of the sample: FACS-sorted CD8+CD4-CCR7+CD45RA+ naive T cells. Receptors were obtained from a human donor in good health. Some libraries in this study had Jurkat cell RNA spiked in.

The chain combines TRBV20-1 with TRBJ2-3, with D perhaps TRBD1 or TRBD2 (6 bases each). This CDR3 is built from 16 residues. Trimming cost V 0 bases and J 2 bases, with 15 bases left between them. The germline gives CDR1 DFQATT, CDR2 SNEGSKA (reference sequence). CDR3 DNA sequence: TGCAGTGCTAGAGAAGAGGGGGGACCGATCACAGATACGCAGTATTTT. Translated: CSAREEGGPITDTQYF.

Concerning this clonotype itself: The junction departs from the called germline gene at one end, perhaps through a read error. The rearrangement joins TRBV5-3 to TRBJ2-7; TRBD1 matches at 9 bases. TRBV5-3 belongs to the ORF category, with a function that is uncertain. This CDR3 contains 14 residues. CDR3 amino acids: CASSLLGQGHEQYF. CDR3 sequence (DNA): TGTGCCAGCAGCTTGTTGGGACAGGGACACGAGCAGTACTTC.

The genes are TRBV20-1 and TRBJ2-6; the match to TRBD1 covers 11 bases. This CDR3 is 18 amino acids long. Germline lookup yields CDR1 DFQATT and CDR2 SNEGSKA (reference sequence). V trimming: 3 bases; J trimming: 2 bases; junction bases outside the gene matches: 9. CDR3 bases: TGCAGTGCTAGGACCTGGGACAGGGGGACCCCTGGGGCCAACGTCCTGACTTTC. The encoded protein is CSARTWDRGTPGANVLTF.

This clonotype was picked up a small number of times. The chain couples TRBV12-3 or TRBV12-4 to TRBJ2-3, with 7 bases matching TRBD2. This CDR3 is 16 amino acids long. J lost 2 bases, V lost 5 bases, and 10 bases had no gene match. The DNA for the CDR3 is TGTGCCAGCAGTGCTCCCGGGACTACCGCCACAGATACGCAGTATTTT. Residues: CASSAPGTTATDTQYF.

The rearrangement links TRBV29-1 to TRBJ2-3; D is perhaps TRBD1 or TRBD2 (6 bases each). Germline assignment: CDR1 SQVTM and CDR2 ANQGSEA. Trimming removed 1 base at V and 5 bases at J, with 10 bases between. CDR3 length equals 13 residues. The CDR3 DNA follows: TGCAGCGTTGAAGGGAGGGGGGAAGATACGCAGTATTTT. It translates to CSVEGRGEDTQYF.

There are many counts of this clonotype. The V and J genes are TRBV28 and TRBJ2-5; D gene uncertain. Between the trimmed V and J ends, which lost 2 bases and 1 base, there was a span of 8 bases. This CDR3 has 14 residues. Germline values: CDR1 MDHEN, CDR2 SYDVKM. CDR3 bases: TGTGCCAGCAGTTTAAGACCGAGCCAAGAGACCCAGTACTTC. This sequence encodes CASSLRPSQETQYF.

This clonotype has a handful of counts. This rearrangement joins TRBV6-2 or TRBV6-3 to TRBJ2-2; perhaps TRBD2 as D (6 bases). Germline lookup yields CDR1 MNHEY and CDR2 SVGEGT. V was cut by 4 bases and J by 3 bases, with 12 bases left in between. CDR3 size: 15 residues. The CDR3: CASSWVGGDTGELFF. In DNA form, the CDR3 reads TGTGCCAGCAGTTGGGTCGGAGGGGACACCGGGGAGCTGTTTTTT.

This clonotype was observed a handful of times. J is TRBJ1-1 and V is TRBV5-1; D is perhaps TRBD1 (5 bases). Germline-derived CDR1 and CDR2 are SGHRS and YFSETQ. The CDR3 is 14 amino acids. V was cut by 0 bases and J by 7 bases, with 13 bases left in between. The CDR3 reads CASSLEGADLEAFF. Written as DNA, the CDR3 is TGCGCCAGCAGCTTGGAAGGGGCAGACCTTGAAGCTTTCTTT.

The chain joins TRBV7-8 to TRBJ1-4; a possible D gene is TRBD1 (5 bases). The CDR3 length is 17 residues. Germline CDR1 and CDR2: SGHVS and FQNEAQ. The ends were cut back, 3 bases at V and 7 bases at J, with 21 bases in the middle. CDR3 region: CASSFWFEGMGGEKLFF. CDR3 in DNA: TGTGCCAGCAGCTTTTGGTTCGAGGGGATGGGTGGTGAAAAACTGTTTTTT.

V is TRBV29-1 and J is TRBJ2-1, with D uncertain. This CDR3 region has 11 residues. The ends were cut back, 2 bases at V and 11 bases at J, with 10 bases in the middle. The V gene's germline CDR1 is SQVTM and CDR2 ANQGSEA. For the CDR3, the DNA is TGCAGCGTTGAAAGCTCTGATAAGCAGTTCTTC. Protein: CSVESSDKQFF.

The chain is built from TRBV9 and TRBJ1-1; D is uncertain. CDR1 is SGDLS and CDR2 is YYNGEE in the germline V gene. With 0 bases removed from V and 1 base from J, the gap between germline ends came to 4 bases. The CDR3 runs to 13 residues. The CDR3 DNA sequence: TGTGCCAGCAGCGTAGTCTGGAACACTGAAGCTTTCTTT. It translates to CASSVVWNTEAFF. Variable domain in full (rest from reference TRBV9 and TRBJ1-1): DSGVTQTPKHLITATGQRVTLRCSPRSGDLSVYWYQQSLDQGLQFLIQYYNGEERAKGNILERFSAQQFPDLHSELNLSSLELGDSALYFCASSVVWNTEAFFGQGTRLTVV.

At least ten counts were recorded for this clonotype. The J gene is TRBJ2-1, the V gene TRBV7-6, with 8 bases identical to TRBD1. The CDR3 consists of 16 residues. CDR1 SGHVS and CDR2 FNYEAQ come from the germline V gene. After removal of 3 bases from V and 8 bases from J, the junction contained 12 bases not matched to a gene. The CDR3 spells CASSLWGTGGIDEQFF. The DNA of the CDR3 is TGTGCCAGCAGCTTGTGGGGGACAGGAGGGATCGATGAGCAGTTCTTC.

The chain recombines TRBV7-8 with TRBJ1-6; D is uncertain. CDR1 is SGHVS and CDR2 is FQNEAQ in the germline V gene. V lost 1 base and J 9 bases, leaving 19 bases between the germline ends. This CDR3 is 17 amino acids long. CDR3 sequence reads: CASSLDALLATSSPLHF. CDR3 DNA: TGTGCCAGCAGCTTAGACGCGCTGCTCGCAACTAGTTCACCCCTCCACTTT.

There are many counts of this clonotype. This rearrangement joins TRBV7-9 to TRBJ2-7; 9 bases line up with TRBD1. Germline lookup yields CDR1 SEHNR and CDR2 FQNEAQ (reference sequence). Trimming at V came to 5 bases and at J to 4 bases, leaving 6 bases not matched to a gene. The CDR3 is 14 residues long. In nucleotides, the CDR3 is TGTGCCAGCAGCCTAGGACAGGGGAAGTACGAGCAGTACTTC. Translating gives CASSLGQGKYEQYF.

The V and J genes are TRBV7-9 and TRBJ1-5, with D possibly TRBD1 on 5 matching bases. This CDR3 has 15 amino acids. CDR1 and CDR2 from the germline V gene are SEHNR and FQNEAQ (reference sequence). The V end was cut by 5 bases, the J end by 5 bases, with 16 bases between. The CDR3 nucleotides are TGTGCCAGCAGCGCAGGGACGGACCGATATCAGCCCCAGCATTTT. Protein: CASSAGTDRYQPQHF.

The genes are TRBV27 and TRBJ2-7, with TRBD1 matching over 7 bases. Per germline, CDR1 MNHEY and CDR2 SMNVEV (reference sequence). CDR3 length equals 14 residues. Trimming at V came to 5 bases and at J to 3 bases, leaving 7 bases not matched to a gene. CDR3 sequence reads: CASSGRTGGYEQYF. In nucleotides, the CDR3 is TGTGCCAGCAGTGGACGGACAGGAGGCTACGAGCAGTACTTC.

For this clonotype: It is likely a read error, because the conserved phenylalanine at the end of the CDR3 is missing. The chain couples TRBV12-3 or TRBV12-4 to TRBJ2-7, with TRBD1 matching 7 bases. V shed 6 bases, J shed 3 bases, and the junction held 11 bases outside the gene matches. This CDR3 comprises 15 residues. CDR3 amino acids: CASSSVGQAIYEQYY. CDR3 DNA sequence: TGTGCCAGCAGCTCAGTTGGACAGGCCATCTACGAGCAGTACTAC.

The CDR3 reads CASSFRGLGSSEAFF. The CDR3 nucleotides read TGTGCCAGCAGTTTCAGGGGGCTGGGTTCGTCTGAAGCTTTCTTT. The chain combines TRBV28 with TRBJ1-1, with 8 bases that match TRBD1. The length of the CDR3 is 15 residues. V lost 3 bases, J lost 6 bases, and 9 bases stayed unmatched. Germline V gene lookup returns CDR1 MDHEN and CDR2 SYDVKM.

Only a few counts were recorded for this clonotype. The chain is built from TRBV19 and TRBJ2-5; D perhaps matches TRBD2 (5 bases). The CDR3 is 15 amino acids. V shed 1 base and J shed 1 base, with 10 bases lying between them. Germline V CDR1 and CDR2: LNHDA, SQIVND (reference sequence). The CDR3 nucleotides are TGTGCCAGTAGTATAGGTTCGAGCGGCCAAGAGACCCAGTACTTC. This sequence encodes CASSIGSSGQETQYF.

With respect to this clonotype: A read error may account for a junction end that differs from germline. The chain employs TRBV28 and TRBJ2-5; TRBD1 might be the D (5 bases). CDR3 length: 13 amino acids. Germline CDR1 MDHEN, CDR2 SYDVKM. The DNA of the CDR3 is TGTGCCAGCGGTTTAAGGCAGGGAGAGACCCAGTACTTC. This translates into CASGLRQGETQYF.

This sequence joins TRBV20-1 and TRBJ2-3; D gene ambiguous. The CDR3 is 14 residues long. Trimming took off 0 bases at V and 7 bases at J, with 14 bases between the two ends. From germline, CDR1 is DFQATT and CDR2 SNEGSKA (reference sequence). CDR3 amino acids: CSARDRQVVYTQYF. Written as DNA, the CDR3 is TGCAGTGCTAGAGATCGGCAGGTCGTTTATACGCAGTATTTT.

This clonotype has just a few counts. The chain recombines TRBV28 with TRBJ1-5; TRBD1 is a possible D gene (6 bases). The CDR3 spans 15 residues. Germline loops: CDR1 MDHEN, CDR2 SYDVKM. V was cut by 5 bases and J by 5 bases, with 16 bases left in between. The DNA for the CDR3 is TGTGCCAGCAGTCCACCTACAAGGGGGTATCAGCCCCAGCATTTT. Its translation is CASSPPTRGYQPQHF.

This rearrangement joins TRBV4-3 to TRBJ2-7, with D perhaps matching TRBD2 (5 bases). The length of the CDR3 is 15 residues. Trimming removed 4 bases at V and 7 bases at J, with 20 bases between. Germline CDR1 reads LGHNA; CDR2 reads YSLEER. This CDR3 is CASSRESEGWLEQYF. The CDR3 DNA follows: TGCGCCAGCAGCCGAGAATCTGAGGGCTGGCTGGAGCAGTACTTC.

This clonotype was observed a handful of times. The chain joins TRBV28 to TRBJ2-6; D is uncertain. The CDR3 contains 12 residues. The germline gives CDR1 MDHEN, CDR2 SYDVKM. The V gene lost 10 bases and the J gene lost 0 bases, with 4 bases spanning the gap. The CDR3 nucleotides read TGTGCCACTTGCTCTGGGGCCAACGTCCTGACTTTC. It is translated as CATCSGANVLTF.

To note about this clonotype: Germline and junction disagree at one end, which may indicate a read error. The chain recombines TRBV4-3 with TRBJ2-4; D possibly corresponds to TRBD2 (5 bases). CDR3 length: 16 amino acids. CDR1 LGHNA and CDR2 YSLEER come from the germline V gene. CDR3 sequence reads: CDSSQDFQRAKNIQYF. The CDR3 DNA reads TGCGACAGCAGCCAAGATTTCCAGCGGGCCAAAAACATTCAGTACTTC.

The chain has TRBV5-1 and TRBJ1-1; D is possibly TRBD1 (5 bases). V was pared by 3 bases and J by 6 bases, with 9 bases between. CDR1 and CDR2 (germline): SGHRS, YFSETQ. The CDR3 is made up of 12 amino acids. CDR3 residues: CASSWEGSEAFF. Here the CDR3 DNA reads TGCGCCAGCAGCTGGGAGGGGTCTGAAGCTTTCTTT.

This clonotype has more than one count but fewer than ten. This chain joins TRBV15 and TRBJ1-5, with no clear D. Germline values: CDR1 LNHNV, CDR2 YYDKDF (reference sequence). This CDR3 is built from 13 residues. Trimming left V 0 bases short and J 7 bases short, with 7 bases between. CDR3 in amino acids: CATSRDLDQPQHF. In nucleotides, the CDR3 is TGTGCCACCAGCAGAGATCTAGACCAGCCCCAGCATTTT.

Details on this clonotype: This could be a read error, since a much larger clone is one nucleotide away. As the CDR3 is not closed by the conserved phenylalanine or tryptophan, this likely results from a read error. The CDR3 sequence is CASSQDTTRYNEQFI. The CDR3 region has the DNA TGCGCCAGCAGCCAAGATACGACCAGATACAATGAGCAGTTCATC. The genes are TRBV4-1 and TRBJ2-1; unclear D gene. Germline V gives CDR1 MGHRA, CDR2 YSYEKL. The CDR3 is made up of 15 amino acids. Deletions cut 0 bases from V and 4 bases from J, with 10 bases between.

This clonotype was observed many times. The chain couples TRBV14 to TRBJ2-7; possibly TRBD1 for D (6 bases). The CDR3 is 15 amino acids. In germline, CDR1 is SGHDN, CDR2 FVKESK. The germline V and J ends were trimmed by 2 bases and 2 bases, with 13 bases remaining between them. The CDR3 DNA reads TGTGCCAGCAGCCAAAGTCAGGGGAAAACCTACGAGCAGTACTTC. This translates into CASSQSQGKTYEQYF.